What follows are 6 T cell receptor beta chains derived from one specimen sequenced in a study of CD8 T cells in ankylosing spondylitis. TCRdb redid the calling of the 5' RACE reads with MiXCR, one entry per CDR3 protein. The table has around 150,000 distinct CDR3 sequences, around a tenth seen once; the top ten hold 29%. The sequenced sample consisted of blood, either unsorted or a sorted T cell fraction (not recorded which). Receptor source: a male donor with ankylosing spondylitis or in good health (not recorded which).

A remark on this clonotype: This may be a read error: a much more frequent sequence differs by one nucleotide. This sequence joins TRBV28 and TRBJ1-6, with 12 nucleotides matching TRBD1. This CDR3 spans 15 amino acids. Germline assignment: CDR1 MDHEN and CDR2 SYDVKM. CDR3 nucleotides: TGTGCCAGCAGTTTGGGACAGGGGGCGGGTTCACCCCCCCACTTT. This gives the protein CASSLGQGAGSPPHF.

The chain joins TRBV12-3 or TRBV12-4 to TRBJ1-6, with D unclear. Trimming cost V 6 bases and J 11 bases, with 11 bases left between them. This CDR3 spans 12 amino acids. CDR3 bases: TGTGCCAGCAGCGTCTGGGGAACACCCCTCCACTTT. Protein product: CASSVWGTPLHF.

This clonotype occurred a few times. The V call is TRBV20-1, the J call TRBJ1-5; D uncertain. There are 12 residues in the CDR3. Germline V CDR1 and CDR2: DFQATT, SNEGSKA (reference sequence). Trimming took 1 base from V and 8 from J, leaving 9 bases between them. The CDR3 loop reads CSARAGDKPQHF. In nucleotides, the CDR3 is TGCAGTGCTAGAGCCGGTGATAAGCCCCAGCATTTT.

A word on this clonotype: Since a much larger clone is just one base distant, this may be a read error. The chain uses TRBV6-6 and TRBJ2-7; D is ambiguous. Germline CDR1 and CDR2: MNHNY and SVGAGI (reference sequence). This CDR3 has 13 amino acids. V lost 0 bases and J 3 bases, leaving 6 bases between the germline ends. The CDR3 region has the DNA TGTGCCAGCAGTTACTCGACATTCTACGAGCAGTACGTC. Translating it yields CASSYSTFYEQYV.

This clonotype has more than one count but fewer than ten. The chain links TRBV7-8 to TRBJ2-7; 12 positions agree with TRBD2. Trimming took 3 bases from V and 2 from J; bases not matched to a gene: 8. CDR3 size: 17 residues. CDR1 and CDR2 from the germline V gene are SGHVS and FQNEAQ. CDR3 sequence: CASSFSLAGGQTYEQYF. The CDR3 coding sequence is TGTGCCAGCAGCTTTTCACTAGCGGGGGGCCAGACCTACGAGCAGTACTTC.

This clonotype came up many times. The V gene is TRBV27, the J gene TRBJ2-1; 11 bases map to TRBD2. The length of the CDR3 is 16 residues. Looked up from germline, CDR1 is MNHEY and CDR2 is SMNVEV (reference sequence). V shed 3 bases and J 4 bases; nucleotides not matched to a gene: 5. DNA of the CDR3: TGTGCCAGCAGTTTCGGCGGGACTAGCGGATACAATGAGCAGTTCTTC. Protein sequence: CASSFGGTSGYNEQFF.